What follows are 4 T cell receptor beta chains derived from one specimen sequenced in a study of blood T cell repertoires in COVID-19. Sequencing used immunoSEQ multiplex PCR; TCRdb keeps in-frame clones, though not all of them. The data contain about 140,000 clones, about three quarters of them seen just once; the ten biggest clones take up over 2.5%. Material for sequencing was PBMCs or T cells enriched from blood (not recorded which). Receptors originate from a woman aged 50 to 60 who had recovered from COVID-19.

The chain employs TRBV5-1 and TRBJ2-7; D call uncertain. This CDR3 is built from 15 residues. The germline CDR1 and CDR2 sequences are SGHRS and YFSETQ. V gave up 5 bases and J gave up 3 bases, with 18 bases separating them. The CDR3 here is CASRKENHLNYEQYF. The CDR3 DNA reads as TGCGCCAGCAGGAAGGAGAACCACCTGAACTACGAGCAGTACTTC.

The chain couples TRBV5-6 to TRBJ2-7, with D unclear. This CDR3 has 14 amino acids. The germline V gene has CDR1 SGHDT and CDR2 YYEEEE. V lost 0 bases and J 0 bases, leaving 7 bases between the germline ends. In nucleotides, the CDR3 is TGTGCCAGCAGCTTGGGCAGAAGCTCCTACGAGCAGTACTTC. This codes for CASSLGRSSYEQYF. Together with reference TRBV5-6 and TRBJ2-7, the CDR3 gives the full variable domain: DAGVTQSPTHLIKTRGQQVTLRCSPKSGHDTVSWYQQALGQGPQFIFQYYEEEERQRGNFPDRFSGHQFPNYSSELNVNALLLGDSALYLCASSLGRSSYEQYFGPGTRLTVT.

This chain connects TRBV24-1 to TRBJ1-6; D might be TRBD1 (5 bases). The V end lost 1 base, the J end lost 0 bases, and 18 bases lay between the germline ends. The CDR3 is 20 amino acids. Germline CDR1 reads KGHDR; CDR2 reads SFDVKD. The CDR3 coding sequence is TGTGCCACCAGTGATTTAGGGGCCCCGACAGCGAGCTCCTATAATTCACCCCTCCACTTT. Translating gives CATSDLGAPTASSYNSPLHF.

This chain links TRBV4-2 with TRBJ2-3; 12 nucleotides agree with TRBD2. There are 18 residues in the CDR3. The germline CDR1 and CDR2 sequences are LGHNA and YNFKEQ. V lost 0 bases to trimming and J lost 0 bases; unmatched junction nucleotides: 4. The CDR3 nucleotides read TGTGCCAGCAGCCAAGAGCTAGCGGGGGGGCTGAGCACAGATACGCAGTATTTT. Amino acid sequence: CASSQELAGGLSTDTQYF.